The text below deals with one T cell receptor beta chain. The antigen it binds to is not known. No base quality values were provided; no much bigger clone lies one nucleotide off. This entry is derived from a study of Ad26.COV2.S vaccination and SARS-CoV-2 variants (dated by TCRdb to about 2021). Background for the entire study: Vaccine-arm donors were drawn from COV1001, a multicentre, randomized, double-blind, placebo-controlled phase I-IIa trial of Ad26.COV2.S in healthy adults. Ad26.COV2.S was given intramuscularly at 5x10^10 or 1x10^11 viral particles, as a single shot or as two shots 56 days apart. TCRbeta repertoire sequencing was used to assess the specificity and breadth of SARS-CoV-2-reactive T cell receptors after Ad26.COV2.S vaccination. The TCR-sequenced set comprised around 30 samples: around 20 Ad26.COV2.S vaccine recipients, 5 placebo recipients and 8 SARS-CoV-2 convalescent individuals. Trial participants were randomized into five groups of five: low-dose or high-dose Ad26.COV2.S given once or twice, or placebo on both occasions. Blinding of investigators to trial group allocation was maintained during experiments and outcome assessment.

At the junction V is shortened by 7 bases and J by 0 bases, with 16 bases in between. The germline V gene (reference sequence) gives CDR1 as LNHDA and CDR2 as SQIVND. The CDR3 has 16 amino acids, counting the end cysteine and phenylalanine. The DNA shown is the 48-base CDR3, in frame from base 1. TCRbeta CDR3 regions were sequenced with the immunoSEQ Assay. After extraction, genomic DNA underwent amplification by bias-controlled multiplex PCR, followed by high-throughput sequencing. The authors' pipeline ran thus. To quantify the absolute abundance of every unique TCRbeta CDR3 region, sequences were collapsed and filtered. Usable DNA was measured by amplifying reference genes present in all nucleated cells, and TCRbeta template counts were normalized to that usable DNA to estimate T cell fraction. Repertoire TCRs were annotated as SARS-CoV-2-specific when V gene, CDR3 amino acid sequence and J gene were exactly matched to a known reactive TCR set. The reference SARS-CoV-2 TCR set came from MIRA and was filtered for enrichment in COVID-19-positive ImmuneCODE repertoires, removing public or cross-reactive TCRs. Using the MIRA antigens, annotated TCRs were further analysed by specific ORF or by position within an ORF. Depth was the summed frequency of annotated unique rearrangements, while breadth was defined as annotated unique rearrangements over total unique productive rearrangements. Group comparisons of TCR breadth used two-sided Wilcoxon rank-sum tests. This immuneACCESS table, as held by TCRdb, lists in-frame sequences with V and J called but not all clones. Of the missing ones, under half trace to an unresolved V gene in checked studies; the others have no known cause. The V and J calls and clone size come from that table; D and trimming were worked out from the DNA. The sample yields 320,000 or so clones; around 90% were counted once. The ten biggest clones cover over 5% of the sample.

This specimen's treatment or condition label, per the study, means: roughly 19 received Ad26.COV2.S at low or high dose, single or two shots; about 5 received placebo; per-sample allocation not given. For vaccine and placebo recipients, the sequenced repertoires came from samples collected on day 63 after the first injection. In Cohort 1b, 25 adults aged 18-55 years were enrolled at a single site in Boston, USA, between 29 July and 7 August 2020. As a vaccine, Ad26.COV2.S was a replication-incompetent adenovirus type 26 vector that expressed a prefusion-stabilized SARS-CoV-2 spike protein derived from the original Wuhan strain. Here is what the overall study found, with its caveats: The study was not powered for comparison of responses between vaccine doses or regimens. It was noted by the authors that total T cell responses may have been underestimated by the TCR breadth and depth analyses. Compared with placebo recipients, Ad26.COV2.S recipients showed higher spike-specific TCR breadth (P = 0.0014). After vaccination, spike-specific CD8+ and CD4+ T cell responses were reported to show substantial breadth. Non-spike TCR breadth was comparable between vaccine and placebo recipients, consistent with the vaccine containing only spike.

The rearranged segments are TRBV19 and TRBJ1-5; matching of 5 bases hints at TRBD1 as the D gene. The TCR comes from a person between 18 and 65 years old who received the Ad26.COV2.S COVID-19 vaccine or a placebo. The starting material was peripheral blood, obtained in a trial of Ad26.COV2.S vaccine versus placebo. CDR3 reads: CASTLQTGYSNQPQHF. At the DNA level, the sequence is TGTGCCAGTACCCTTCAAACAGGTTATAGCAATCAGCCCCAGCATTTT.